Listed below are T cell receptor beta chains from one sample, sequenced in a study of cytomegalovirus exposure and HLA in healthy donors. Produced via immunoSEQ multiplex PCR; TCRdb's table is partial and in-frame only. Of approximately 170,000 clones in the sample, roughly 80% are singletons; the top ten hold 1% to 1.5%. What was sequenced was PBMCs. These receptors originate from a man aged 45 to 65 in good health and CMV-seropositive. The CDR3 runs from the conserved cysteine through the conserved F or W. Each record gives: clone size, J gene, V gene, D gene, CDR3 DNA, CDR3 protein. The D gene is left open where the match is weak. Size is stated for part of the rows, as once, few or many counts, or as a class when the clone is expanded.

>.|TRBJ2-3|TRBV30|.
TGTGCCTGGAGTAGAAATGGGGGAGGAACAGATACGCAGTATTTT
CAWSRNGGGTDTQYF
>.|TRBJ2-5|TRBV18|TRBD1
TGTGCCAGCTCACCGGACAGGGGGCGAGAGACCCAGTACTTC
CASSPDRGRETQYF
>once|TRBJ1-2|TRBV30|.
TGTGCCTGGAGTGAGAACAGGTTAGACTTCTATGGCTACACCTTC
CAWSENRLDFYGYTF
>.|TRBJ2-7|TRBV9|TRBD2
TGTGCCAGCAGCGAAGCTAGCGGGCCTTTCTACGAGCAGTACTTC
CASSEASGPFYEQYF
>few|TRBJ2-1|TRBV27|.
TGTGCCAGCAGTCCCTTTGGCGGGACAGACAATGAGCAGTTCTTC
CASSPFGGTDNEQFF
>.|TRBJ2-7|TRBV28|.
TGTGCCAGCAGTTTGGGACACCTAGACTACGAGCAGTACTTC
CASSLGHLDYEQYF
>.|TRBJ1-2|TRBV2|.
TGTGCCAGCAAGGCAATTGGAAGGGGATATGGCTACACCTTC
CASKAIGRGYGYTF
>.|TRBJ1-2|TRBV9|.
TGTGCCAGCAGCCCTGGCAGGGACTATGGCTACACCTTC
CASSPGRDYGYTF
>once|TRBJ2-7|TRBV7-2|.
TGTGCCAGCAGCTTAGCGGCAGCCTACGAGCAGTACTTC
CASSLAAAYEQYF
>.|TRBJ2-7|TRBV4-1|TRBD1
TGCGCCAGCAGTCCGACAGGGAACTCCTACGAGCAGTACTTC
CASSPTGNSYEQYF
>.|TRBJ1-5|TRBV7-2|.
TGTGCCAGCAGCTTAGATCTCGGAGGGCCCCAGCATTTT
CASSLDLGGPQHF
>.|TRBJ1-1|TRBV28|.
TGTGCCAGCAGTTTATCGGCCAGGGCTTCTGCTTTCTTT
CASSLSARASAFF
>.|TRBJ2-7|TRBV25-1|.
TGTGCCAGCAGCCGGGACTCCTCCTACGAGCAGTACTTC
CASSRDSSYEQYF
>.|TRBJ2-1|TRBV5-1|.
TGCGCCAGCACCATCCCCAACAATGAGCAGTTCTTC
CASTIPNNEQFF
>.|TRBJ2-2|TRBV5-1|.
TGCGCCAGCAGCTTCTCAGGGGGGACCGGGGAGCTGTTTTTT
CASSFSGGTGELFF
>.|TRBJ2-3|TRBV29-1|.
TGCAGCGTTGAAGGCTATCTGAATCCAGATACGCAGTATTTT
CSVEGYLNPDTQYF
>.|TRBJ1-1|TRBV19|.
TGTGCCAGTAGTATAATTCAGGGGACTGAAGCTTTCTTT
CASSIIQGTEAFF
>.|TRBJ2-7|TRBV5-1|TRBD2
TGCGCCAGCAGCTTGGTTAGCGGGAGGTTAAACGAGCAGTACTTC
CASSLVSGRLNEQYF
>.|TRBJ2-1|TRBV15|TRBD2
TGTGCCACCAGACGGACTAGCGGGGCCAATGAGCAGTTCTTC
CATRRTSGANEQFF
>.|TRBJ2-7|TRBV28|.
TGTGCCAGCAGTTTCCCCTCGGGGGAGCAGTACTTC
CASSFPSGEQYF
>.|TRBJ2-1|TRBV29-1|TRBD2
TGCAGCGTCGGGACTAGCGGGAGCTCCTACAATGAGCAGTTCTTC
CSVGTSGSSYNEQFF
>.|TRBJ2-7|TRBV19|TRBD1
TGTGCCGCCGGGACAGGGGGCGCAGGGCAGTACTTC
CAAGTGGAGQYF
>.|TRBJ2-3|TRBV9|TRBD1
TGTGCCAGCAGCGTAGAGGTGACAGGGGTTAGCACAGATACGCAGTATTTT
CASSVEVTGVSTDTQYF
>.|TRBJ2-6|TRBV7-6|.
TGTGCCAGCAGCCGCGACAGAAACTCTGGGGCCAACGTCCTGACTTTC
CASSRDRNSGANVLTF
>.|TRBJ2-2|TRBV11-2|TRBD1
TGTGCCAGCAGTCAGGACAGGCACACCGGGGAGCTGTTTTTT
CASSQDRHTGELFF
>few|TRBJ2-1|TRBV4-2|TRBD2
TGTGCCAGCAGCCCCGGGGGGGCACTACCCTACAATGAGCAGTTCTTC
CASSPGGALPYNEQFF
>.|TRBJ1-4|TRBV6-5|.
TGTGCCAGCAGTTCGAGCGGTTATAATGAAAAACTGTTTTTT
CASSSSGYNEKLFF
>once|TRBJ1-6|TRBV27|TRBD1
TGTGCCAGCAGTTTATCGCCCAGGGGGATAAGGTCACCCCTCCACTTT
CASSLSPRGIRSPLHF